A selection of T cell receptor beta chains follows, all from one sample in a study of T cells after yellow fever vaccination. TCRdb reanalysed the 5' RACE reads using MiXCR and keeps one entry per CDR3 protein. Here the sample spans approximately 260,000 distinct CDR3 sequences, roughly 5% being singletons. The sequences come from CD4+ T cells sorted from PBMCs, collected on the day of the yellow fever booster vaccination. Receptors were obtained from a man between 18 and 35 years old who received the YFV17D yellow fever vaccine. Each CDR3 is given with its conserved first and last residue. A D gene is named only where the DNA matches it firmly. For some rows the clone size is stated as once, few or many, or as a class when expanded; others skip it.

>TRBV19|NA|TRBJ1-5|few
TGTGCCAGTAGTTCGAATCAGCCCCAGCATTTT
CASSSNQPQHF
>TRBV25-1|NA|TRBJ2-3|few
TGTGCCAGCAGTGATATTTTAGCGAGCACAGATACGCAGTATTTT
CASSDILASTDTQYF
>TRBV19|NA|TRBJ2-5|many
TGTGCCAGTAGTATTTGGAAAGAGACCCAGTACTTC
CASSIWKETQYF
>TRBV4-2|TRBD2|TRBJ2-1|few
TGTGCCAGCAGTCGAGCGGGGGGCCCGCCCGGGGAGCAGTTCTTC
CASSRAGGPPGEQFF
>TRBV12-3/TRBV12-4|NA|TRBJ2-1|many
TGTGCCAGCAGTTCTATGGTGGGCAATGAGCAGTTCTTC
CASSSMVGNEQFF
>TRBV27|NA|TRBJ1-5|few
TGTGCCAGCGGCAACAGGGAAGGGCCCCAGCATTTT
CASGNREGPQHF
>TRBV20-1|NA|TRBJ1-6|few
TGCAGTGCCTCGGACGTAGGGTGGCCCAGCTCCTATAATTCACCCCTCCACTTT
CSASDVGWPSSYNSPLHF
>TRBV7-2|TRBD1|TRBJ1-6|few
TGTGCCAGCAGCTTAGGGGGGGTACACAGGGGAGGGAATTCACCCCTCCACTTT
CASSLGGVHRGGNSPLHF
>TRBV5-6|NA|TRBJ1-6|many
TGTGCCAGCAGCTTGTTCGGGATGAGCTCCTATAATTCACCCCTCCACTTT
CASSLFGMSSYNSPLHF
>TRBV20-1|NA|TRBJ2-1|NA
TGCAGTGCTACCCGGCTAGCCCCACTCAATGAGCAGTTCTTC
CSATRLAPLNEQFF
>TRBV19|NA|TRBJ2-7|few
TGTGCCAGTAGTACAGGGGGGGGCACCTACGAGCAGTACTTC
CASSTGGGTYEQYF
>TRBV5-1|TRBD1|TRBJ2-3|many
TGCGCCAGCAGCTGGGACAGGGGCGGTCTCCCAGATACGCAGTATTTT
CASSWDRGGLPDTQYF
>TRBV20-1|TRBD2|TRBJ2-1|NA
TGCAGTGCTAGAGATCTTCCTAGCGGGGGGCCGGTCGATGAGCAGTTCTTC
CSARDLPSGGPVDEQFF
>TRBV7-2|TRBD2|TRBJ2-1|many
TGTGCCAGCAGCAGCCTAGCGGGGTCTCTGTACAATGAGCAGTTCTTC
CASSSLAGSLYNEQFF
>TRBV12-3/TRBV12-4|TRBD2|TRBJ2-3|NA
TGTGCCAGCAGTGTTAGCGGGGGGGCTGATACGCAGTATTTT
CASSVSGGADTQYF
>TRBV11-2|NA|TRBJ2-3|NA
TGTGCCAGCAGCGAGATTACCAGCACAGATACGCAGTATTTT
CASSEITSTDTQYF
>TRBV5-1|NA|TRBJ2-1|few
TGCGCCAGCAGCCACTCGACTAGTGGGATCTTC
CASSHSTSGIF
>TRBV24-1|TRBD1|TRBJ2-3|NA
TGTGCCACCAGATCGGGACAGGGTACAGATACGCAGTATTTT
CATRSGQGTDTQYF
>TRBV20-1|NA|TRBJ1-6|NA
TGCAGTGCTAGTGGATACCGGGGCCGTGGTTCACCCCTCCACTTT
CSASGYRGRGSPLHF
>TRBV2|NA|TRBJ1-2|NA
TGTGCCAGCAGGGGTAGCTACACCTTC
CASRGSYTF
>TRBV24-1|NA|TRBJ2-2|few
TGTGCCACCAGTGATTTCAAGGGCATCGGGGAGCTGTTTTTT
CATSDFKGIGELFF
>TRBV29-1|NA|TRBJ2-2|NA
TGCAGCGCCTTTCACGGGGAGCTGTTTTTT
CSAFHGELFF
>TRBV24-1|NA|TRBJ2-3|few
TGTGCCACGGCCGGGAGCACAGATACGCAGTATTTT
CATAGSTDTQYF
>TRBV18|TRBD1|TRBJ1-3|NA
TGTGCCAGCTCACAGGGACAGAGAGGAAACACCATATATTTT
CASSQGQRGNTIYF
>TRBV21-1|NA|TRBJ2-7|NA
TGTGCCAGCAGCAAACAGGGTTGCCACGAGCAGTACTTC
CASSKQGCHEQYF
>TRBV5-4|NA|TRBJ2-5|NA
TGTGCCAGCAGCTCTGACACGAGAGAGACCCAGTACTTC
CASSSDTRETQYF
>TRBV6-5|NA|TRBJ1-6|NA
TGTGCCAGCAGTTACTGGGGCGACTATAATTCACCCCTCCACTTT
CASSYWGDYNSPLHF
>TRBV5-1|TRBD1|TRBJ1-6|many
TGCGCCAGCTGTGACAGGGATAATTCACCCCTCCACTTT
CASCDRDNSPLHF
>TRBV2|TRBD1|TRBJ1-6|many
TGTGCCAGCACCCCCACGACAGGGCGGAATTCACCCCTCCACTTT
CASTPTTGRNSPLHF
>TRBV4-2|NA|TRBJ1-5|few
TGTGCCAGCAGCCGCGAAGGGGGAGAAGACAATCAGCCCCAGCATTTT
CASSREGGEDNQPQHF
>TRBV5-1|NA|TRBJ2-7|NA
TGCGCCAGCAGCTTGGATAGACTAGGTTATGGGGAGCAGTACTTC
CASSLDRLGYGEQYF
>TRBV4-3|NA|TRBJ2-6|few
TGCGCCAGCAGCCATCTAAGGGCCGGGGCCAACGTCCTGACTTTC
CASSHLRAGANVLTF
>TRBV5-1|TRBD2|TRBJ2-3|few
TGCGCCAGCAGCATGAGCGGGGGGGCCGAGGTAGATACGCAGTATTTT
CASSMSGGAEVDTQYF
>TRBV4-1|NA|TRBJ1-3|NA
TGCGCCAGCAGCCTTAGCCTGAGGGACACTCGTGCGAACACCATATATTTT
CASSLSLRDTRANTIYF
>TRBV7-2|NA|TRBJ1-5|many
TGTGCCAGCAGCTTAGTTGGAGGGAAGGTGGGATATAGCAATCAGCCCCAGCATTTT
CASSLVGGKVGYSNQPQHF
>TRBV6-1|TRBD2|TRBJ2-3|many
TGTGCCAGCAGTGAACGGGGGGACTTTAGCACAGATACGCAGTATTTT
CASSERGDFSTDTQYF
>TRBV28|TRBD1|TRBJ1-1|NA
TGTGCCAGCAGTTCAACAGGGGGCGTCGACACTGAAGCTTTCTTT
CASSSTGGVDTEAFF
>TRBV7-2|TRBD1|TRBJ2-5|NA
TGTGCCACCTATGCGACAGGGGGGCGGGAGACCCAGTACTTC
CATYATGGRETQYF
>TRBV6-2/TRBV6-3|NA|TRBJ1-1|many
TGTGCCAGCAGCCCAACGCGGAGCGGTGAAGCTTTCTTT
CASSPTRSGEAFF
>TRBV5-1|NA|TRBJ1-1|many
TGCGCCAGCAGCTTGGAGGTGATAGGGAATGAAGCTTTCTTT
CASSLEVIGNEAFF
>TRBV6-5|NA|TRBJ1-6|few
TGTGCCAGCAGTTACTCGTTTAATTCACCCCTCCACTTT
CASSYSFNSPLHF
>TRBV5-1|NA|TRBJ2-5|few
TGCGCCAGCAGCTTTGGAGTCCAAGAGACCCAGTACTTC
CASSFGVQETQYF
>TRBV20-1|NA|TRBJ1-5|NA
TGCAGTGCTAGAGATGGAGGCAGGTCCTTTAACAATCAGCCCCAGCATTTT
CSARDGGRSFNNQPQHF
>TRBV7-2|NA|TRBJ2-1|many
TGTGCCAGCGGTGCGTACAATGAGCAGTTCTTC
CASGAYNEQFF
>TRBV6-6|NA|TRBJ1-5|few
TGTGCCAGCAGTTACGTCGAGGGCAGGGCCAGCTACAATCAGCCCCAGCATTTT
CASSYVEGRASYNQPQHF
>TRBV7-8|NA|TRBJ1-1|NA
TGTGCCAGCAGCTTAGACGGAGGCACTGAAGCTTTCTTT
CASSLDGGTEAFF
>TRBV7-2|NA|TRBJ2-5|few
TGTGCCAGCAGCTTATATTCAGTATTCCAAGAGACCCAGTACTTC
CASSLYSVFQETQYF
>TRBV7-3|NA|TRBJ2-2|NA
TGTGCCAGCAGCTTAAGCTTGGCCGGGGAGCTGTTTTTT
CASSLSLAGELFF
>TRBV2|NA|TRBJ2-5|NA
TGTGCCAGCATATTGGACGGAGTTCAAGAGACCCAGTACTTC
CASILDGVQETQYF
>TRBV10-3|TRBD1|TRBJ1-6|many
TGTGCCATCAGCGGCAACAGGGGTCTGGATTCACCCCTCCACTTT
CAISGNRGLDSPLHF
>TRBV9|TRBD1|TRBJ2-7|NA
TGTGCCAGCAGCGCCGGACAGGTAACCGAGCAGTACTTC
CASSAGQVTEQYF
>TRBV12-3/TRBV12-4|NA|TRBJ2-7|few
TGTGCCAGCAGTATCGGGCAGGGCACCTACGAGCAGTACTTC
CASSIGQGTYEQYF
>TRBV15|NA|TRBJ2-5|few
TGTGCCACCAGAAAAACAGGGTCGGAGACCCAGTACTTC
CATRKTGSETQYF
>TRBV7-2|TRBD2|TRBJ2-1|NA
TGTGCCAGCAGCACCCTAGCGGGGGGGCCCCTCAATGAGCAGTTCTTC
CASSTLAGGPLNEQFF
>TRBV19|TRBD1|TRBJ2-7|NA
TGTGCCAGTAGGAACCCGGGACAGGGGTCCTACGAGCAGTACTTC
CASRNPGQGSYEQYF
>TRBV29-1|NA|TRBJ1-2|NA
TGCAGCGTTGTCGCAGGGTACTATGGCTACACCTTC
CSVVAGYYGYTF
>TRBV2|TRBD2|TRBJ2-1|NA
TGTGCCAGCAGTAATAGCGGGACCGCCTACAATGAGCAGTTCTTC
CASSNSGTAYNEQFF
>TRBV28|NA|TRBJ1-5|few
TGTGCCAGCAGTTTTCTCCGCCAGCCCCAGCATTTT
CASSFLRQPQHF
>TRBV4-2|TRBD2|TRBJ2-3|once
TGTGCCAGCAGCCAAGATGAAGGGCTAGCGGGGGACAAAGATACGCAGTATTTT
CASSQDEGLAGDKDTQYF
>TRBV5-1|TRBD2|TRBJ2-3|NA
TGCGCCAGCAGCTCGGACGTAGCGGGGGGGCGGGTCACAGATACGCAGTATTTT
CASSSDVAGGRVTDTQYF